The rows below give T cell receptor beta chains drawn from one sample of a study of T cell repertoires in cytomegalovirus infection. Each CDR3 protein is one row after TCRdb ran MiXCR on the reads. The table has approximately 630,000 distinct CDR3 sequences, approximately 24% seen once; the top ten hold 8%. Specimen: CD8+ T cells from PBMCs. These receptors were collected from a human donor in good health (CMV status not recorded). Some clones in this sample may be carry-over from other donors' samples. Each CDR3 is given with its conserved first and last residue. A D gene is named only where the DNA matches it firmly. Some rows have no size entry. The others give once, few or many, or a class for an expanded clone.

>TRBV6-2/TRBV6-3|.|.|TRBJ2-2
TGTGCCAGCAGTTACCACCCAAACACCGGGGAGCTGTTTTTT
CASSYHPNTGELFF
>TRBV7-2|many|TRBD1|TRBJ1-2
TGTGCCAGCAGCACAAGACAGGGGGCACCCTATGGCTACACCTTC
CASSTRQGAPYGYTF
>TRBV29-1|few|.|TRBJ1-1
TGCAGCGTTGACGTCCAGAAGAACACTGAAGCTTTCTTT
CSVDVQKNTEAFF
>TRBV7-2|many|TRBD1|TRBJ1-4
TGTGCCAGCAGCTTAGAGGCAGGGGGCGTCCTGAATGAAAAACTGTTTTTT
CASSLEAGGVLNEKLFF
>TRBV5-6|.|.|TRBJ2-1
TGTGCCAGCAGCTTGGGGGGGTTCCATGAGCAGTTCTTC
CASSLGGFHEQFF
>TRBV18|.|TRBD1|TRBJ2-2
TGTGCCAGCTCACCACGGGACAGCAGAAACACCGGGGAGCTGTTTTTT
CASSPRDSRNTGELFF
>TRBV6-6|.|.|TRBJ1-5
TGTGCCAGCAGTTACGACAGGAGTTTCAATCAGCCCCAGCATTTT
CASSYDRSFNQPQHF
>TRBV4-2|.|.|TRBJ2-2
TGTGCCAGCAGCCAAGATTTGGGGGCGGGGACCGGGGAGCTGTTTTTT
CASSQDLGAGTGELFF
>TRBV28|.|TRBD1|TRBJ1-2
TGTGCCAGCAGTTTAAGCTTACAGGGGGCGTCCGGCTACACCTTC
CASSLSLQGASGYTF
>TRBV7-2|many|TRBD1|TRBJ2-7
TGTGCCAGCAGCCCGTCCCCGGGACAGGGCTCCTACGAGCAGTACTTC
CASSPSPGQGSYEQYF
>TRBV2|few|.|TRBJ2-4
TGTGCCAGCATCACCAGCAGGGTGGAGGAAAACATTCAGTACTTC
CASITSRVEENIQYF
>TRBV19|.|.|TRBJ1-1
TGTGCCAGTAGTCATCAGGGGAACACTGAAGCTTTCTTT
CASSHQGNTEAFF
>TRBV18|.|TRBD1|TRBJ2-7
TGTGCCAGCTCACCGCCGGACAGGGTTCTCTACGAGCAGTACTTC
CASSPPDRVLYEQYF
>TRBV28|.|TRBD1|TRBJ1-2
TGTGCCAGCAGTTGGACAGGGAATAACTATGGCTACACCTTC
CASSWTGNNYGYTF
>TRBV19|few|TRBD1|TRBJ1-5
TGTGCCAGTAGTATAGACCTACAGGGGAGCAATCAGCCCCAGCATTTT
CASSIDLQGSNQPQHF
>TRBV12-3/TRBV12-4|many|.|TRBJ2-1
TGTGCCAGCAGTTTTGCCAGGGGCGAGCAGTTCTTC
CASSFARGEQFF
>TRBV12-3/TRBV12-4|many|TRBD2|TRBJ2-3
TGTGCCAGCAGTTTAGGCAGACTAGCGGGGGGGCCTGTCTCAGATACGCAGTATTTT
CASSLGRLAGGPVSDTQYF
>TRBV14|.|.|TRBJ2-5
TGTGCCAGCAGCCAAGTGGGGACCCAGTACTTC
CASSQVGTQYF
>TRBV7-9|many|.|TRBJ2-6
TGTGCCAGCAGCTTACCCCGGACACCCATCTCTGGGGCCAACGTCCTGACTTTC
CASSLPRTPISGANVLTF
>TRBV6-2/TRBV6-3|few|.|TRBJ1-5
TGTGCCAGCAGTCCCTCGGGGGTTTTCAATCAGCCCCAGCATTTT
CASSPSGVFNQPQHF
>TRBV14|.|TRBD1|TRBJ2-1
TGTGCCAGCAGCCACCGGACAGGGACGCTCAATGAGCAGTTCTTC
CASSHRTGTLNEQFF
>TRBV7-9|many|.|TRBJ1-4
TGTGCCAGCAGCTCCAGGGACGGTTTGGGGTATGAAAAACTGTTTTTT
CASSSRDGLGYEKLFF
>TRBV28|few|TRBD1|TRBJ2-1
TGTGCCAGCAGCCGAGGACAGGGTTGGTACAATGAGCAGTTCTTC
CASSRGQGWYNEQFF
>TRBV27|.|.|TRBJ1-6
TGTGCCAGCAGTTTGGGGCCTGGAACTTATAATTCACCCCTCCACTTT
CASSLGPGTYNSPLHF
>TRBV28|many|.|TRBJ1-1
TGTGCCACCAGCCTGTACGCGGGACATTGGAACACTGAAGCTTTCTTT
CATSLYAGHWNTEAFF
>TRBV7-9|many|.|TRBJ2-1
TGTGCCAGCAGCTTACTCGACAATGAGCAGTTCTTC
CASSLLDNEQFF
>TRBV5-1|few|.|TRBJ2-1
TGCGCCAGCAGCTCCTTGAGCGGGCCCTACAATGAGCAGTTCTTC
CASSSLSGPYNEQFF
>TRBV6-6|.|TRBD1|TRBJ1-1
TGTGCCAGCAGAGGGGGACAGGAGTTTGGTATCACTGAAGCTTTCTTT
CASRGGQEFGITEAFF
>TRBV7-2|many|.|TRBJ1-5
TGTGCCAGCAGCTTAGCCAGGGAAAAGAGCAATCAGCCCCAGCATTTT
CASSLAREKSNQPQHF
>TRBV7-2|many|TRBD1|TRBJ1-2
TGTGCCAGCAGCGCCCAAAGGACAGGGGGCCTGAAGGGCTACACCTTC
CASSAQRTGGLKGYTF
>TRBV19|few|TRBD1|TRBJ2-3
TGTGCCAGTACCGCTCAGAGGGGTCAGGGGGCAGATACGCAGTATTTT
CASTAQRGQGADTQYF
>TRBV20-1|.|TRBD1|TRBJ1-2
TGCAGTGCTAGAGATAATAGGGGGCAAAACTATGGCTACACCTTC
CSARDNRGQNYGYTF
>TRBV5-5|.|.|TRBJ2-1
TGTGCCAGCAGCTTGCGTGTGGGGTGGCGTGAGCAGTTCTTC
CASSLRVGWREQFF
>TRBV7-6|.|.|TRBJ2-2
TGTGCTAGCAGAGCCAACGGGTTTACCGGGGAGCTGTTTTTT
CASRANGFTGELFF
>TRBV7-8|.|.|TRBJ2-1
TGTGCCAGCAGACAAGACCTCAGGGAGAGGTACAATGAGCAGTTCTTC
CASRQDLRERYNEQFF
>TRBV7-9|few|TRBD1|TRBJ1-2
TGTGCCAGCAGCACGACAGGGAGGGATGGCTACGGCTACACCTTC
CASSTTGRDGYGYTF
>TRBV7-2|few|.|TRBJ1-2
TGTGCCAGCAGCTTAGCGCGAGAGGGGGACTATGGCTACACCTTC
CASSLAREGDYGYTF
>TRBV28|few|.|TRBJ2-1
TGTGCCAGCAGTAGGGGAAGGGAATTAGGCAATGAGCAGTTCTTC
CASSRGRELGNEQFF
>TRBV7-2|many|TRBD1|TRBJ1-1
TGTGCCAGCAGCTTGGACGGACAGGGATGGGTAGCTTTCTTT
CASSLDGQGWVAFF
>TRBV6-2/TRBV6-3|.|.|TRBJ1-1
TGTGCCAGCAGTTACCTGACCGGGGACATCCTTTTGAACACTGAAGCTTTCTTT
CASSYLTGDILLNTEAFF
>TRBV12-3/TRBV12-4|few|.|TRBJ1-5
TGTGCCAGCAAAACAAGGGGCAATCAGCCCCAGCATTTT
CASKTRGNQPQHF
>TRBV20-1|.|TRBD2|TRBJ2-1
TGCAGTGCTAGAGGGCTAGCGGGGGCCATAACCTACAATGAGCAGTTCTTC
CSARGLAGAITYNEQFF
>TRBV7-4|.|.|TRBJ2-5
TGTGCCAGCAGCTCGACCGGGACTTTGACAGAGACCCAGTACTTC
CASSSTGTLTETQYF
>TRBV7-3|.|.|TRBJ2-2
TGTGCCATCTGGGACCTTGCGGGGGGGGAGCTGTTTTTT
CAIWDLAGGELFF
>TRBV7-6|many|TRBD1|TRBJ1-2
TGTGCCAGCAGCCCGGGACAGGGGCCAACTAACTATGGCTACACCTTC
CASSPGQGPTNYGYTF
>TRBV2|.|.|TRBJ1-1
TGTGCCAGCCCCCAGGGGCGGACTGAAGCTTTCTTT
CASPQGRTEAFF
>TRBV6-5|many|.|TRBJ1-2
TGTGCCAGCAGTTATTTTGGCACCAACTATGGCTACACCTTC
CASSYFGTNYGYTF
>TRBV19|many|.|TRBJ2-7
TGTGCCAGTAGCCTACAGGAATCCTACGAGCAGTACTTC
CASSLQESYEQYF
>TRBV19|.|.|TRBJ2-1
TGTGCCAGTAGTATTCGGCCGGCAGGGGTCAATGAGCAGTTCTTC
CASSIRPAGVNEQFF
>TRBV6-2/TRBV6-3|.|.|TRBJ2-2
TGTGCCACCGTACCGTTAGGCAGGTCGAACACCGGGGAGCTGTTTTTT
CATVPLGRSNTGELFF